The source of this T cell receptor beta chain is a study of blood T cell repertoires in COVID-19. Study-level background: Sites across the United States, Italy and Spain contributed samples from acute and convalescent COVID-19. Sources were T cells, B-cell-depleted T cells, or PBMCs; the material itself was cDNA or gDNA.

Original handling: Amplified reference gene primers provided the basis for estimating nucleated cell counts. The protocol was immunoSEQ multiplex PCR, while the TCRdb copy is restricted to in-frame clones and leaves out a portion. V and J calls plus clone size are reproduced from that table; the DNA served to infer D and trimming. Of approximately 670,000 clones in the sample, approximately 90% were seen once. CDR3 length: 14 residues. Germline V gene sequence: CDR1 MNHEY, CDR2 SVGAGI. Trimming took off 2 bases at V and 4 bases at J, with 11 bases between the two ends. The gene calls are TRBV6-5 and TRBJ1-2; D gene ambiguous. The sample taken for sequencing was peripheral blood. The sequence derives from a woman aged 18-29 years with acute or convalescent COVID-19. CDR3 nucleotides: TGTGCCAGCAGTTACCTAAACAGATTCTATGGCTACACCTTC. Protein product: CASSYLNRFYGYTF.